The 19 T cell receptor beta chains presented below share a single source sample, sequenced in a study of T cell responses to AZD1222 COVID-19 vaccine. Here immunoSEQ multiplex PCR was the method, and the copy in TCRdb shows in-frame clones only, minus some. The sample lists about 140,000 clones; approximately 93% were seen once. This material consisted of peripheral blood, taken after recovery from COVID-19. The source of these receptors is an adult who had recovered from COVID-19.

The V call is TRBV7-2, the J call TRBJ1-5; D not certain. There are 15 residues in the CDR3. The germline CDR1 and CDR2 sequences are SGHTA and FQGNSA. Between the trimmed V and J ends, which lost 1 base and 2 bases, there was a span of 9 bases. CDR3 nucleotides: TGTGCCAGCAGCTTAGGGACTTGGGGCAATCAGCCCCAGCATTTT. Its translation is CASSLGTWGNQPQHF.

The J gene is TRBJ2-7, the V gene TRBV27; the match to TRBD1 covers 9 bases. This CDR3 is built from 15 residues. Germline values: CDR1 MNHEY, CDR2 SMNVEV (reference sequence). Trimming took 1 base from V and 4 from J; bases not matched to a gene: 5. CDR3 in DNA: TGTGCCAGCAGTTTATACGGGACAGGGTATTACGAGCAGTACTTC. This translates into CASSLYGTGYYEQYF.

The chain has TRBV5-1 and TRBJ2-3; maybe TRBD2 (6 bases). Germline V gives CDR1 SGHRS, CDR2 YFSETQ. The V gene lost 4 bases and the J gene lost 5 bases, with 17 bases spanning the gap. CDR3 length: 15 amino acids. The CDR3: CASSAPGSSGDTQYF. CDR3 sequence (DNA): TGCGCCAGCAGCGCGCCCGGGAGCTCCGGAGATACGCAGTATTTT.

This clone was recorded at least ten times. The chain carries TRBV20-1 and TRBJ1-1; D possibly corresponds to TRBD1 (5 bases). V was clipped by 5 bases and J by 1 base, with 11 bases between them. Per the germline V gene, CDR1 is DFQATT and CDR2 is SNEGSKA (reference sequence). This CDR3 region has 13 residues. Here the CDR3 DNA reads TGCAGTGCTGGTGGGGGGACGAACACTGAAGCTTTCTTT. Translation gives CSAGGGTNTEAFF.

The V and J genes are TRBV20-1 and TRBJ2-1; 8 nucleotides align to TRBD2. Per the germline V gene, CDR1 is DFQATT and CDR2 is SNEGSKA (reference sequence). This CDR3 contains 11 residues. V shed 6 bases and J 6 bases; nucleotides not matched to a gene: 1. The CDR3 sequence: CSAGRVNEQFF. The CDR3 region has the DNA TGCAGTGCCGGGAGGGTCAATGAGCAGTTCTTC.

This clone was detected once. The chain recombines TRBV6-5 with TRBJ1-2; D is undetermined. Between the trimmed V and J ends, which lost 2 bases and 8 bases, there was a span of 15 bases. The CDR3 has 14 residues. CDR1 MNHEY and CDR2 SVGAGI come from the germline V gene. CDR3 sequence: CASSYDYSEDGYTF. CDR3 coding DNA: TGTGCCAGCAGTTACGATTATTCGGAGGACGGCTACACCTTC.

The rearrangement uses TRBV5-4 and TRBJ2-7; possibly TRBD2 for D (5 bases). Germline V gene lookup returns CDR1 SGHNT and CDR2 YYREEE (reference sequence). The ends were cut back, 4 bases at V and 2 bases at J, with 16 bases in the middle. The length of the CDR3 is 15 residues. The CDR3 protein is CASSLGLDGTYEQYF. DNA of the CDR3: TGTGCCAGCAGCCTTGGTTTGGACGGGACCTACGAGCAGTACTTC. The variable domain in full, with the rest retrieved from reference TRBV5-4 and TRBJ2-7, is ETGVTQSPTHLIKTRGQQVTLRCSSQSGHNTVSWYQQALGQGPQFIFQYYREEENGRGNFPPRFSGLQFPNYSSELNVNALELDDSALYLCASSLGLDGTYEQYFGPGTRLTVT.

The chain combines TRBV30 with TRBJ1-6; a weak D match, TRBD1 (5 bases). Germline-derived CDR1 and CDR2 are GTSNPN and SVGIG (reference sequence). The V and J ends lost 2 bases and 8 bases respectively, with 22 bases between them. The CDR3 contains 17 residues. This chain's CDR3 is CAWSTWGLQEWDSPLHF. The CDR3 nucleotides read TGTGCCTGGAGTACGTGGGGCCTCCAAGAGTGGGATTCACCCCTCCACTTT.

V and J are TRBV3-1 (or the pseudogene TRBV3-2) and TRBJ2-3; D is possibly TRBD1 (5 bases). V was clipped by 3 bases and J by 0 bases, with 10 bases between them. Germline CDR1 and CDR2: LGHDT and YNNKEL (reference sequence). The CDR3 length is 15 residues. CDR3 amino acids: CASSHRTSSTDTQYF. CDR3 nucleotide sequence: TGTGCCAGCAGCCACAGGACATCTAGCACAGATACGCAGTATTTT.

The chain carries TRBV3-1 (or the pseudogene TRBV3-2) and TRBJ2-2, with 7 bases that match TRBD2. The germline CDR1 and CDR2 sequences are LGHDT and YNNKEL (reference sequence). The length of the CDR3 is 13 residues. V lost 6 bases and J lost 7; bases outside the gene matches: 5. The CDR3 bases are TGTGCCAGCAGGCAACGGGAGGACGGGGAGCTGTTTTTT. Its translation: CASRQREDGELFF.

The chain joins TRBV7-6 to TRBJ2-7, with TRBD2 identical over 12 bases. Germline assignment: CDR1 SGHVS and CDR2 FNYEAQ. CDR3 length equals 16 residues. J lost 0 bases, V lost 5 bases, and 5 bases had no gene match. The CDR3 protein is CASSATTSGSSYEQYF. CDR3 coding DNA: TGTGCCAGCAGCGCAACGACTAGCGGGAGCTCCTACGAGCAGTACTTC.

This chain uses TRBV2 with TRBJ1-4, with D perhaps TRBD1 (5 bases). Germline assignment: CDR1 SNHLY and CDR2 FYNNEI. The length of the CDR3 is 15 residues. With 2 bases removed from V and 8 bases from J, the gap between germline ends came to 15 bases. CDR3 coding DNA: TGTGCCAGCAGTGAATTGGGACGGTCTTTAGAAAAACTGTTTTTT. It codes for CASSELGRSLEKLFF.

This clone was counted only a few times. The J gene is TRBJ1-5, the V gene TRBV27; D is undetermined. Germline V gene sequence: CDR1 MNHEY, CDR2 SMNVEV (reference sequence). The V gene lost 3 bases and the J gene lost 6 bases, with 6 bases spanning the gap. This CDR3 has 12 amino acids. CDR3 sequence: CASSLLGQPQHF. In DNA form, the CDR3 reads TGTGCCAGCAGTTTGTTGGGTCAGCCCCAGCATTTT.

The V gene is TRBV10-3, the J gene TRBJ2-3; maybe TRBD2 (5 bases). The CDR3 has 18 residues. Germline assignment: CDR1 ENHRY and CDR2 SYGVKD. The germline V and J ends were trimmed by 0 bases and 0 bases, with 16 bases remaining between them. The CDR3 coding sequence is TGTGCCATCAGTGAGTCGAGAGGGTCTAGTTCGAGCACAGATACGCAGTATTTT. Its translation: CAISESRGSSSSTDTQYF.

This chain uses TRBV19 with TRBJ2-5; the D gene is possibly TRBD1 (5 bases). Trimming removed 11 bases from V and 3 bases from J, with 16 bases in between. Germline CDR1 is LNHDA and CDR2 is SQIVND (reference sequence). The CDR3 totals 13 residues. The DNA of the CDR3 is TGTGCCTGTGCCGTTTCAGGGAAAGAGACCCAGTACTTC. It yields the protein CACAVSGKETQYF.

The chain has TRBV6-5 and TRBJ1-2; D is possibly TRBD1 (6 bases). The CDR3 contains 16 residues. The V and J ends lost 2 bases and 4 bases respectively, with 17 bases between them. From germline, CDR1 is MNHEY and CDR2 SVGAGI. For the CDR3, the DNA is TGTGCCAGCAGTTACACCGATAGGGGGGGTGTCTATGGCTACACCTTC. Translating gives CASSYTDRGGVYGYTF.

This chain connects TRBV27 to TRBJ1-1; a possible D gene is TRBD1 (5 bases). Germline V gives CDR1 MNHEY, CDR2 SMNVEV (reference sequence). This CDR3 has 14 residues. V dropped 6 bases and J dropped 5 bases, with 16 bases sitting between them. CDR3 in DNA: TGTGCCAGCAGACCACAGGTGAGCGAGACTGAAGCTTTCTTT. Translated: CASRPQVSETEAFF.

J is TRBJ2-3 and V is TRBV2; D gene uncertain. The CDR3 is made up of 11 amino acids. The ends were cut back, 6 bases at V and 11 bases at J, with 12 bases in the middle. The germline V gene has CDR1 SNHLY and CDR2 FYNNEI. CDR3: CASRRDLGQYF. CDR3 nucleotides: TGTGCCAGCAGAAGGGATCTAGGGCAGTATTTT.

The chain couples TRBV2 to TRBJ1-2; D perhaps matches TRBD1 (6 bases). Germline values: CDR1 SNHLY, CDR2 FYNNEI. Trimming took off 6 bases at V and 9 bases at J, with 17 bases between the two ends. This CDR3 has 13 residues. The CDR3 DNA follows: TGTGCCAGCAGCCCCAACCGACAGGAGAGCTACACCTTC. This codes for CASSPNRQESYTF.